This TCR beta chain was obtained from a study of neurological immune-mediated disorders. In its sample, this clonotype was seen many times. Its matching antigen is unknown. Trimming cost V 4 bases and J 9 bases; bases outside gene matches: 11. The CDR3 length is 15 residues. Germline V gene data show CDR1 as SGHRS and CDR2 as YFSETQ. Study observations and caveats: Across subjects, expanded clones had no CDR3 amino acid sequences in common, pointing to private repertoires in all groups.

Synthesis of cDNA used 5'RACE (with 10-nucleotide random UMIs). One entry per CDR3 protein results from TCRdb running MiXCR on the 5' RACE reads. The sample lists under 45,000 distinct CDR3 sequences; more than 12% were seen once. The specimen was CD4+ T cells from blood. The receptor's source is a woman aged 55-69 years with HTLV-1-associated myelopathy (HAM/TSP). The V gene is TRBV5-1, the J gene TRBJ2-1; 9 bases align to TRBD2. The CDR3 loop is CASSPLRGGLSEQFF. In nucleotides, the CDR3 is TGCGCCAGCAGCCCCTTGCGGGGGGGCCTCTCTGAGCAGTTCTTC.